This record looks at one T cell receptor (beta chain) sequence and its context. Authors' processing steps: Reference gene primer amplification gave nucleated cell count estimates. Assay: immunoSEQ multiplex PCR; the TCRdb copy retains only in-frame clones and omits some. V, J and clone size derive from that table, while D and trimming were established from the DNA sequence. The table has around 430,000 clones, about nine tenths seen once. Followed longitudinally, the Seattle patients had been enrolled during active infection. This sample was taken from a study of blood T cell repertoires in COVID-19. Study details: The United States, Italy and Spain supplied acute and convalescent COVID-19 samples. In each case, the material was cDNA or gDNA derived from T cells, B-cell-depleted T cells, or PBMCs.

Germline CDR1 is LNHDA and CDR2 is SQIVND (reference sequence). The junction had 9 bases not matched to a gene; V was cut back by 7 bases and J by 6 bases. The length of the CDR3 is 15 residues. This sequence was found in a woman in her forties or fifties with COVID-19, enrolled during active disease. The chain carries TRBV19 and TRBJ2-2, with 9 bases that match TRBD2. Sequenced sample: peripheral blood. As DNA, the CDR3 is TGTGCCAGTAATTTAGCGGGGGCGCCCCCCGGGGAGCTGTTTTTT. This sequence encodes CASNLAGAPPGELFF.